Sequencing of this TCR beta chain was carried out in a study of spatial heterogeneity in lung cancer. Time point: blood at routine non-recurrence follow-up after resection. Material for sequencing was whole RNA from tumor, nontumor lung or frozen PBMC, left unsorted. This clonotype was detected ten times or more. Using its own MiXCR run on the 5' RACE reads, TCRdb lists one record per CDR3 protein. There are some 110,000 distinct CDR3 sequences in the sample; 9% to 15% occur only once, and approximately 17% lies in the top ten. The CDR3 totals 13 residues. The V gene end was trimmed by 4 bases and the J gene end by 7 bases; junction bases not matched to a gene: 7. Germline V gene sequence: CDR1 SGHRS, CDR2 YFSETQ.

This TCR derives from a male donor with early-stage non-small cell lung cancer. This chain links TRBV5-1 with TRBJ1-2; 7 nucleotides agree with TRBD1. The input for sequencing was PBMCs, taken at follow-up. The CDR3 coding sequence is TGCGCCAGCAGCCGACAGGGAGATAGTGGCTACACCTTC. This encodes CASSRQGDSGYTF.